This TCR beta chain came from a study of cytotoxic CD8 clonotypes in ibrutinib-treated CLL. General study points: Different sampling times were used for sustained-remission and progressing patients.

For this clone: Its antigen is unidentified.

TCRdb's table, derived via immunoSEQ multiplex PCR, lists solely in-frame clones and lacks some. The sample shows around 140,000 clones, 80% of them seen only once. Germline loops: CDR1 LNHDA, CDR2 SQIVND (reference sequence). The V gene end was trimmed by 3 bases and the J gene end by 5 bases; junction bases not matched to a gene: 3. The CDR3 is 13 residues long. The chain is built from TRBV19 and TRBJ2-5, with 7 bases lining up with TRBD1. The clonotype originates from a human donor with chronic lymphocytic leukemia. Sequences were derived from PBMCs, sampled after 36 months of ibrutinib treatment. CDR3: CASSITRGETQYF. CDR3 nucleotides: TGTGCCAGTAGTATCACCAGGGGGGAGACCCAGTACTTC.